These 26 T cell receptor beta chains came from one sample sequenced in a study of blood T cell dynamics during melanoma immunotherapy. Time point denoted: week 3, after first cycle of checkpoint inhibitor. The protocol was immunoSEQ multiplex PCR, while the TCRdb copy is restricted to in-frame clones and leaves out a portion. The table includes some 13,000 clones, just over 85% detected once. The specimen comprised blood, sampled from a patient treated with checkpoint blockade. The receptors originated from a human donor with melanoma.

The chain joins TRBV6-5 to TRBJ2-7, with D perhaps TRBD1 (5 bases). The length of the CDR3 is 14 residues. The germline V gene has CDR1 MNHEY and CDR2 SVGAGI. V was cut by 5 bases and J by 6 bases, with 17 bases left in between. CDR3 residues: CASSARSGALEQYF. The CDR3 DNA reads TGTGCCAGCAGTGCCCGCAGTGGGGCCCTCGAGCAGTACTTC.

The chain couples TRBV4-1 to TRBJ2-1; D is possibly TRBD2 (6 bases). The germline V gene encodes CDR1 MGHRA and CDR2 YSYEKL. The CDR3 loop spans 17 amino acids. Trimming removed 0 bases from V and 7 bases from J, with 19 bases in between. The CDR3 nucleotides read TGCGCCAGCAGCCAAGAATGGAGAACTAGCCGGATAAATGAGCAGTTCTTC. Translation gives CASSQEWRTSRINEQFF.

The chain has TRBV6-4 and TRBJ2-1, with 8 bases matching TRBD2. The CDR3 sequence is 17 residues long. V lost 0 bases and J lost 7; bases outside the gene matches: 11. Per germline, CDR1 MRHNA and CDR2 SNTAGT. The CDR3 sequence: CASSDSASGSRFNEQFF. CDR3 DNA sequence: TGTGCCAGCAGTGACTCGGCCAGCGGGAGCCGGTTTAATGAGCAGTTCTTC.

The V call is TRBV28, the J call TRBJ1-2; D is unclear. The CDR3 has 12 residues. The germline V and J ends were trimmed by 5 bases and 4 bases, with 8 bases remaining between them. CDR1 is MDHEN, CDR2 SYDVKM, per germline. CDR3 amino acids: CASSPFTYGYTF. Here the CDR3 DNA reads TGTGCCAGCAGTCCCTTCACCTATGGCTACACCTTC.

V is TRBV7-3 and J is TRBJ2-7, with D perhaps TRBD1 (5 bases). CDR3 length equals 14 residues. Trimming took 3 bases from V and 1 from J, leaving 10 bases between them. Germline V gene data show CDR1 as SGHTA and CDR2 as FQGTGA. The CDR3 nucleotides are TGTGCCAGCAGCTTGGGGCGGAGATCCTACGAGCAGTACTTC. Encoded protein: CASSLGRRSYEQYF. Filled out from reference TRBV7-3 and TRBJ2-7, the complete variable domain reads GAGVSQTPSNKVTEKGKYVELRCDPISGHTALYWYRQSLGQGPEFLIYFQGTGAADDSGLPNDRFFAVRPEGSVSTLKIQRTERGDSAVYLCASSLGRRSYEQYFGPGTRLTVT.

The chain links TRBV7-9 to TRBJ1-6; tentative D call: TRBD1 (5 bases). CDR1 SEHNR and CDR2 FQNEAQ come from the germline V gene (reference sequence). CDR3 length: 14 amino acids. V lost 1 base and J 7 bases, leaving 8 bases between the germline ends. CDR3 sequence (DNA): TGTGCCAGCAGCTTAGTGGGGGGGAATTCACCCCTCCACTTT. Its protein is CASSLVGGNSPLHF.

The chain has TRBV2 and TRBJ2-3; no firm D call. This CDR3 comprises 15 residues. Germline CDR1 and CDR2: SNHLY and FYNNEI. With 6 bases removed from V and 0 bases from J, the gap between germline ends came to 13 bases. CDR3 DNA: TGTGCCAGCAGCGAGGCAGCATTGAGCACAGATACGCAGTATTTT. It is translated as CASSEAALSTDTQYF.

The gene calls are TRBV2 and TRBJ2-2, with 9 positions matching TRBD2. There are 17 residues in the CDR3. CDR1 is SNHLY and CDR2 is FYNNEI in the germline V gene. The junction had 6 bases not matched to a gene; V was cut back by 4 bases and J by 0 bases. Here the CDR3 reads CASSVLSGRSNTGELFF. CDR3 sequence (DNA): TGTGCCAGCAGTGTTCTAAGCGGGAGGTCGAACACCGGGGAGCTGTTTTTT.

The V gene is TRBV19, the J gene TRBJ2-5; 7 bases map to TRBD2. V lost 5 bases to trimming and J lost 2 bases; unmatched junction nucleotides: 5. Germline V CDR1 and CDR2: LNHDA, SQIVND (reference sequence). This CDR3 has 14 amino acids. This CDR3 reads CASSLREKQETQYF. In nucleotides, the CDR3 is TGTGCCAGTAGTTTGCGGGAGAAACAAGAGACCCAGTACTTC.

This clone appeared once. The chain has TRBV5-5 and TRBJ2-3; D unclear. This CDR3 has 13 residues. From germline, CDR1 is SGHKS and CDR2 YYEKEE (reference sequence). The V end lost 5 bases, the J end lost 5 bases, and 12 bases lay between the germline ends. The CDR3 DNA sequence: TGTGCCAGCAGACCGGTTGGTAGAGATACGCAGTATTTT. Encoded protein: CASRPVGRDTQYF.

The chain combines TRBV28 with TRBJ1-2, with D possibly TRBD1 on 6 matching bases. V dropped 3 bases and J dropped 2 bases, with 16 bases sitting between them. Per germline, CDR1 MDHEN and CDR2 SYDVKM. This CDR3 comprises 16 residues. CDR3 protein: CASSFSAGEGNYGYTF. CDR3 sequence (DNA): TGTGCCAGCAGTTTTTCCGCAGGGGAGGGGAACTATGGCTACACCTTC.

This sequence joins TRBV7-3 and TRBJ2-2; D ambiguous. CDR3 length: 16 residues. V was trimmed by 5 bases and J by 4 bases, leaving 17 bases between them. Germline V gene sequence: CDR1 SGHTA, CDR2 FQGTGA. The CDR3 DNA reads as TGTGCCAGCAGCCCCAGCTCGCTAGTAGGCACCGGGGAGCTGTTTTTT. It specifies CASSPSSLVGTGELFF.

V and J are TRBV19 and TRBJ2-3; no firm D call. V lost 2 bases to trimming and J lost 2 bases, with 8 bases between them. The CDR3 consists of 14 residues. Germline V gene sequence: CDR1 LNHDA, CDR2 SQIVND (reference sequence). Here the CDR3 reads CASSIPDPTDTQYF. The CDR3 DNA reads as TGTGCCAGTAGTATACCCGACCCCACAGATACGCAGTATTTT.

This chain joins TRBV28 and TRBJ2-4; D assignment may be TRBD1 or TRBD2 (7 bases each). V lost 10 bases, J lost 3 bases, and 25 bases lay in between. The length of the CDR3 is 17 residues. Looked up from germline, CDR1 is MDHEN and CDR2 is SYDVKM. As DNA, the CDR3 is TGTGCCACCATCAACCCAGGGGGGGCGCAGGGCAAAAACATTCAGTACTTC. Translated: CATINPGGAQGKNIQYF.

The chain has TRBV5-8 and TRBJ2-3; 7 bases line up with TRBD2. Trimming took 2 bases from V and 0 from J; bases not matched to a gene: 3. This CDR3 contains 15 residues. Germline V gives CDR1 SGHTS, CDR2 YDEGEE. The CDR3 DNA reads TGTGCCAGCAGCTTTGGGACTACCAGCACAGATACGCAGTATTTT. Translation gives CASSFGTTSTDTQYF.

V usage is TRBV28 and J usage is TRBJ2-7; weak D call: TRBD1 (6 bases). The CDR3 has 14 residues. Between the trimmed V and J ends, which lost 3 bases and 6 bases, there was a span of 15 bases. Germline V CDR1 and CDR2: MDHEN, SYDVKM. This chain's CDR3 is CASSFRGLSVEQYF. DNA for the CDR3: TGTGCCAGCAGTTTCAGGGGTCTTAGTGTCGAGCAGTACTTC. Supplemented by reference TRBV28 and TRBJ2-7, the full variable domain reads DVKVTQSSRYLVKRTGEKVFLECVQDMDHENMFWYRQDPGLGLRLIYFSYDVKMKEKGDIPEGYSVSREKKERFSLILESASTNQTSMYLCASSFRGLSVEQYFGPGTRLTVT.

This sequence joins TRBV7-2 and TRBJ1-1; no clear D gene. The V end lost 1 base, the J end lost 5 bases, and 5 bases lay between the germline ends. Germline-derived CDR1 and CDR2 are SGHTA and FQGNSA. The CDR3 extends over 12 amino acids. The CDR3 DNA sequence: TGTGCCAGCAGCTTAGTGGCGACTGAAGCTTTCTTT. This gives the protein CASSLVATEAFF.

The CDR3 bases are TGTGCCAGCAGTTCCCTCCGGGACAGGGGCCTCTACGAGCAGTACTTC. Translated, it gives CASSSLRDRGLYEQYF. This chain joins TRBV6-5 and TRBJ2-7, with TRBD1 matching over 10 bases. Trimming cost V 4 bases and J 3 bases; bases outside gene matches: 9. The germline V gene has CDR1 MNHEY and CDR2 SVGAGI. The CDR3 sequence is 16 residues long.

The rearrangement uses TRBV6-4 and TRBJ2-7; D possibly matches TRBD1 or TRBD2 (5 bases each). This CDR3 is 16 amino acids long. Trimming removed 1 base from V and 7 bases from J, with 20 bases in between. Per germline, CDR1 MRHNA and CDR2 SNTAGT. The CDR3 spells CASSDCGGGGEGEQYF. CDR3 nucleotide sequence: TGTGCCAGCAGTGACTGCGGAGGAGGAGGCGAGGGGGAGCAGTACTTC.

This clone was counted a few times. The chain joins TRBV2 to TRBJ1-3; 8 bases match TRBD1. CDR1 and CDR2 (germline): SNHLY, FYNNEI. CDR3 length: 15 amino acids. V shed 4 bases, J shed 2 bases, and the junction held 4 bases outside the gene matches. In DNA, the CDR3 is TGTGCCAGCAGTGGCAGGACAGGGACTGGAAACACCATATATTTT. As protein: CASSGRTGTGNTIYF. The complete variable domain, with remaining parts taken from reference TRBV2 and TRBJ1-3, reads EPEVTQTPSHQVTQMGQEVILRCVPISNHLYFYWYRQILGQKVEFLVSFYNNEISEKSEIFDDQFSVERPDGSNFTLKIRSTKLEDSAMYFCASSGRTGTGNTIYFGEGSWLTVV.

The chain has TRBV11-3 and TRBJ2-1; 11 positions match TRBD1. CDR1 is SGHNT, CDR2 YENEEA, per germline. V lost 5 bases, J lost 6 bases, and 6 bases stayed unmatched. The CDR3 has 15 residues. The CDR3 is CASSTGQGEFNEQFF. The CDR3 DNA is TGTGCCAGCAGCACGGGACAGGGGGAATTCAATGAGCAGTTCTTC.

This clone was detected only once. The chain carries TRBV11-1 and TRBJ2-3, with D tentatively TRBD1 or TRBD2 (5 bases each). Trimming took off 3 bases at V and 0 bases at J, with 16 bases between the two ends. Germline V gene sequence: CDR1 SGHAT, CDR2 FQDESV (reference sequence). The CDR3 is made up of 17 amino acids. CDR3 sequence reads: CASSFAGATRSTDTQYF. The CDR3 DNA sequence: TGTGCCAGCAGCTTTGCCGGGGCCACGAGAAGCACAGATACGCAGTATTTT.

The chain recombines TRBV11-3 with TRBJ2-2, with 8 bases matching TRBD1. This CDR3 has 14 residues. The J segment lost 7 bases and the V segment lost 4 bases, leaving 5 bases of the junction unmatched. CDR1 is SGHNT, CDR2 YENEEA, per germline. In nucleotides, the CDR3 is TGTGCCAGCAGCTGGACAGGGTTCGGCGGGGAGCTGTTTTTT. This translates into CASSWTGFGGELFF. Filled out from reference TRBV11-3 and TRBJ2-2, the complete variable domain reads EAGVVQSPRYKIIEKKQPVAFWCNPISGHNTLYWYLQNLGQGPELLIRYENEEAVDDSQLPKDRFSAERLKGVDSTLKIQPAELGDSAVYLCASSWTGFGGELFFGEGSRLTVL.

The rearrangement joins TRBV11-3 to TRBJ2-7; 11 nucleotides match TRBD2. Germline trimming cut 5 bases from V and 5 bases from J; bases unmatched to any gene: 11. CDR3 length: 16 residues. Looked up from germline, CDR1 is SGHNT and CDR2 is YENEEA. CDR3 in amino acids: CASSRLSGRVKHEQYF. In DNA form, the CDR3 reads TGTGCCAGCAGCCGTCTTAGCGGGAGGGTCAAGCACGAGCAGTACTTC.

This clone was seen only once. This chain joins TRBV7-9 and TRBJ2-1; 15 bases line up with TRBD2. The CDR3 length is 16 residues. V lost 5 bases to trimming and J lost 9 bases; unmatched junction nucleotides: 8. From germline, CDR1 is SEHNR and CDR2 FQNEAQ (reference sequence). CDR3 sequence: CASSRTSGRGLGEQFF. CDR3 DNA sequence: TGTGCCAGCAGCAGGACTAGCGGGAGGGGCCTTGGTGAGCAGTTCTTC.

V and J are TRBV28 and TRBJ2-2; the D gene is possibly TRBD2 (6 bases). Germline CDR1 and CDR2: MDHEN and SYDVKM. The CDR3 is 16 amino acids. Trimming stripped 11 bases from V and 0 bases from J, with 19 bases between. CDR3 nucleotide sequence: TGTGCCTCGGGCGGGTTGCTAGCGCCGAACACCGGGGAGCTGTTTTTT. Translating it yields CASGGLLAPNTGELFF.